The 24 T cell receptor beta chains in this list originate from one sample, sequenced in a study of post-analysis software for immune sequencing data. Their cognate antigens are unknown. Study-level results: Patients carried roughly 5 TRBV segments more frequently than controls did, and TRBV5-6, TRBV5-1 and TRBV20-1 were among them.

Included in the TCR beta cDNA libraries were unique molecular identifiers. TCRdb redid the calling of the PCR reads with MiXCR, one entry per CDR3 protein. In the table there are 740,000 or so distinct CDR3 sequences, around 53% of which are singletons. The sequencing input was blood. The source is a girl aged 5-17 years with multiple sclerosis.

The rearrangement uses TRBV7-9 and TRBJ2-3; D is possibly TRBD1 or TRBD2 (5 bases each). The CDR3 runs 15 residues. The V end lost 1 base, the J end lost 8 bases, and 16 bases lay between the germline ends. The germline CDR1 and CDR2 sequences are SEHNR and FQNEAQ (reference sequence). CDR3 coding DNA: TGTGCCAGCAGCTTAGGAGGGGTTCGTGGAGCTACGCAGTATTTT. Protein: CASSLGGVRGATQYF.

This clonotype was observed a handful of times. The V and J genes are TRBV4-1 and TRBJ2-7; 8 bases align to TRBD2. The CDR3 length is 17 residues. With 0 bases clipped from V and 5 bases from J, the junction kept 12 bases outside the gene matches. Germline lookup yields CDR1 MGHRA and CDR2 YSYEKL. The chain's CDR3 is CASSQDTVLAGPHEQYF. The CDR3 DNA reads TGCGCCAGCAGCCAAGATACGGTTCTAGCGGGTCCACACGAGCAGTACTTC.

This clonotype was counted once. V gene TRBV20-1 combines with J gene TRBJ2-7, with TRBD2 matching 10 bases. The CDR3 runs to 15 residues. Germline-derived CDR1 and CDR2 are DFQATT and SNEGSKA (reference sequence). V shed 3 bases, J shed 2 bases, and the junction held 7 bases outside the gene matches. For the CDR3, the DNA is TGCAGTGCTAGGGCTAGCGGGAGAAACACCTACGAGCAGTACTTC. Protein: CSARASGRNTYEQYF.

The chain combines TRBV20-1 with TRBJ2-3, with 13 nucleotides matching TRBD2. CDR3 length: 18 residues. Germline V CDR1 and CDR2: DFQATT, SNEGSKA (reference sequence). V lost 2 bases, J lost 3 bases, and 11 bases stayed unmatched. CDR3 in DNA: TGCAGTGCTAGACCCGGACTAGCGGGAGCGGTCGGGACAGATACGCAGTATTTT. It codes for CSARPGLAGAVGTDTQYF.

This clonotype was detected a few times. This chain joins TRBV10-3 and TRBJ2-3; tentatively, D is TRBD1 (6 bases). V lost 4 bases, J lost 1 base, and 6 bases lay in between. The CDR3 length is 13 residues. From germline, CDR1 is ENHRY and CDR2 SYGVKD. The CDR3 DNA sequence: TGTGCCATCAGTGCAGGGGGCACAGATACGCAGTATTTT. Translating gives CAISAGGTDTQYF.

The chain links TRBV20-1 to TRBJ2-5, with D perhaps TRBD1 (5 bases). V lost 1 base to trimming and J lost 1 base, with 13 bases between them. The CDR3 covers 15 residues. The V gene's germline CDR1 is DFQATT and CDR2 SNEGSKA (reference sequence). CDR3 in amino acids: CSARGARRGQETQYF. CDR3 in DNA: TGCAGTGCTAGAGGGGCGCGAAGGGGCCAAGAGACCCAGTACTTC.

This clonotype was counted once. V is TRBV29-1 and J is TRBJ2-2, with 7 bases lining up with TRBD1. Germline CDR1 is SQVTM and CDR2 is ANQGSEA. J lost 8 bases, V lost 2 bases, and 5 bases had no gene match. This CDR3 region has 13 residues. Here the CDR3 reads CSVERQGGGELFF. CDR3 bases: TGCAGCGTTGAAAGACAGGGCGGTGGGGAGCTGTTTTTT.

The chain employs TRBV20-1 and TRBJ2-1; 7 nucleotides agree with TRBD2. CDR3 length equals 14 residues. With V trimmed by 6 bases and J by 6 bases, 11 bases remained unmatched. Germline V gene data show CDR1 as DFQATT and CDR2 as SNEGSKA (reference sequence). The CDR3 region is CSASLAGVPNEQFF. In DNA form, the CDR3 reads TGCAGTGCCTCCTTGGCGGGAGTCCCCAATGAGCAGTTCTTC.

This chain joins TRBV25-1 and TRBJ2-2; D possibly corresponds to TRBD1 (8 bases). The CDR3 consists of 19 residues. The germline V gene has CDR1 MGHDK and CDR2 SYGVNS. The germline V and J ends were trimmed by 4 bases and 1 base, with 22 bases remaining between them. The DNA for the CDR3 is TGTGCCAGCAGTGGGGACAGGAACAGACTAGCCGGGAACACCGGGGAGCTGTTTTTT. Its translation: CASSGDRNRLAGNTGELFF.

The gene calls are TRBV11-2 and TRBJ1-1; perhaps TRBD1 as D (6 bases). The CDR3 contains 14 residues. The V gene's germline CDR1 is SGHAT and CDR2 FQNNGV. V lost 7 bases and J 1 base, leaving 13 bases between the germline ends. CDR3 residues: CASNRRGGNTEAFF. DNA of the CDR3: TGTGCCAGCAACCGCAGGGGCGGGAACACTGAAGCTTTCTTT.

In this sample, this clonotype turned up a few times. CDR3 coding DNA: TGCAGCGTTGCAAAGGGTGGAGGAACGAATTCACCCCTCCACTTT. Encoded protein: CSVAKGGGTNSPLHF. The rearrangement uses TRBV29-1 and TRBJ1-6; D not resolved. From germline, CDR1 is SQVTM and CDR2 ANQGSEA. Trimming removed 4 bases at V and 7 bases at J, with 17 bases between. The CDR3 consists of 15 residues.

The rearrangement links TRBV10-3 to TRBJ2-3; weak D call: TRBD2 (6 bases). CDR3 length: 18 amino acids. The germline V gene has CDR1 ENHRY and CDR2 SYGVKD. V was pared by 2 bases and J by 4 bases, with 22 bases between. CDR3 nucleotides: TGTGCCATCAGTGAGCTTACTACCCGGGAGCCGGACCCAGATACGCAGTATTTT. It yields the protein CAISELTTREPDPDTQYF.

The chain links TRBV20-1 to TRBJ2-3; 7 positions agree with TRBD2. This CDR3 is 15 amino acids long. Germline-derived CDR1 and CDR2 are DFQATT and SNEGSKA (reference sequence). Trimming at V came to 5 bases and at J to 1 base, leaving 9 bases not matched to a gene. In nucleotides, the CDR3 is TGCAGTGCTCCCCGGAGGGCGGGAGGCACAGATACGCAGTATTTT. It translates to CSAPRRAGGTDTQYF.

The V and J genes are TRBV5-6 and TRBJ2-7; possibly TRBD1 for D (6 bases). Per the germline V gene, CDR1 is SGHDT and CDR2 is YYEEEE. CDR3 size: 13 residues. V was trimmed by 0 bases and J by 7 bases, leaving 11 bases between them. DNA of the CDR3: TGTGCCAGCAGCTTGGGACAGGTGGCAGAGCAGTACTTC. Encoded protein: CASSLGQVAEQYF.

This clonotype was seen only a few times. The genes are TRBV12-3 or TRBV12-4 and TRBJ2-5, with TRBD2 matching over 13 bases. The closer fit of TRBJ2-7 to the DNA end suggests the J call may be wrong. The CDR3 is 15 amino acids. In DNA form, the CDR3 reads TGTGCCAGCACCCGAGGTACTAGCGGGAGGGACGAGCAGTACTTC. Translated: CASTRGTSGRDEQYF.

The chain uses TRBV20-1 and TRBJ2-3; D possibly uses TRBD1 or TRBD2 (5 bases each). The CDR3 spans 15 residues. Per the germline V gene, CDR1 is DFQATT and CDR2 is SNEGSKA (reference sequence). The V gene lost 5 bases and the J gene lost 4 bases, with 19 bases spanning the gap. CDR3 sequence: CSARFPGRGPDTQYF. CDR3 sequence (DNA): TGCAGTGCTCGTTTCCCGGGACGCGGACCAGATACGCAGTATTTT.

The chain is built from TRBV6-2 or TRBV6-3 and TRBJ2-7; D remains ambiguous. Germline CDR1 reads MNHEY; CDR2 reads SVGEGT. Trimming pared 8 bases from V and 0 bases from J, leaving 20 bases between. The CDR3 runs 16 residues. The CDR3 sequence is CASADLRLLSSYEQYF. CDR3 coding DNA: TGTGCCAGCGCGGATTTACGGCTATTAAGCTCCTACGAGCAGTACTTC.

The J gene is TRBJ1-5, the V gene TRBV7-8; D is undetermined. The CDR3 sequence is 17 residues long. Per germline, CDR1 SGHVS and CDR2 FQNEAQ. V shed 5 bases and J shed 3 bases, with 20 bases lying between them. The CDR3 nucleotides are TGTGCCAGCAGCGCTAGTACCGGCGCTTCCCTCAATCAGCCCCAGCATTTT. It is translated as CASSASTGASLNQPQHF.

The CDR3 coding sequence is TGCAGCGTCCATCACGCCGACAGGGGTGAAAAACTGTTTTTT. Protein sequence: CSVHHADRGEKLFF. The genes are TRBV29-1 and TRBJ1-4, with TRBD1 matching 8 bases. The CDR3 consists of 14 residues. V lost 6 bases, J lost 7 bases, and 10 bases stayed unmatched. CDR1 and CDR2 (germline): SQVTM, ANQGSEA. The variable domain in full, completed from reference TRBV29-1 and TRBJ1-4, reads SAVISQKPSRDICQRGTSLTIQCQVDSQVTMMFWYRQQPGQSLTLIATANQGSEATYESGFVIDKFPISRPNLTFSTLTVSNMSPEDSSIYLCSVHHADRGEKLFFGSGTQLSVL.

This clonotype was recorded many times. The CDR3 DNA sequence: TGCGCCAGCAGCCCAGTTAGTCACTACGAGCAGTACTTC. Protein product: CASSPVSHYEQYF. V is TRBV5-1 and J is TRBJ2-7; D not certain. The length of the CDR3 is 13 residues. V was pared by 4 bases and J by 3 bases, with 11 bases between. The germline CDR1 and CDR2 sequences are SGHRS and YFSETQ.

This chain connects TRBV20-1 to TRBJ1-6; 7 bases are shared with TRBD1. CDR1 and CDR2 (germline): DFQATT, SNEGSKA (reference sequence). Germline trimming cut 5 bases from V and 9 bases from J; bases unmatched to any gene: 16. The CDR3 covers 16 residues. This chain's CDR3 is CSARPYDREEGSPLHF. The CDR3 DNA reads TGCAGTGCTCGACCTTACGACAGGGAAGAAGGTTCACCCCTCCACTTT.

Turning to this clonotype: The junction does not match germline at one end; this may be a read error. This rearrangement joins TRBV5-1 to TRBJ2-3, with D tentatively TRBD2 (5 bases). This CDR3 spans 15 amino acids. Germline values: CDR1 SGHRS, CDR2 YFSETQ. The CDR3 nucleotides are TGTGCCAGCAGCTTGGCCGCGGGCGGCACAGATACGCAGTATTTT. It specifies CASSLAAGGTDTQYF.

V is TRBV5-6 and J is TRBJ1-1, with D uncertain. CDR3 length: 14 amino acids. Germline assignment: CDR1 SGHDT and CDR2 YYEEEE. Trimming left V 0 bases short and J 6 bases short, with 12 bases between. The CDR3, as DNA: TGTGCCAGCAGCTTGGGGCTAGTGGAGGCTGAAGCTTTCTTT. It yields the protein CASSLGLVEAEAFF.

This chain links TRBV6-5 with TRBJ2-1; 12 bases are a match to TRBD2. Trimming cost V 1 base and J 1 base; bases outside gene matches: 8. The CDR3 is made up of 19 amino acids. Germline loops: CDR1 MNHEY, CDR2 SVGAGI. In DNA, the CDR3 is TGTGCCAGCAGTTACTTCCCTAGCGGGGGGGCCGGGTCCTACAATGAGCAGTTCTTC. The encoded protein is CASSYFPSGGAGSYNEQFF.